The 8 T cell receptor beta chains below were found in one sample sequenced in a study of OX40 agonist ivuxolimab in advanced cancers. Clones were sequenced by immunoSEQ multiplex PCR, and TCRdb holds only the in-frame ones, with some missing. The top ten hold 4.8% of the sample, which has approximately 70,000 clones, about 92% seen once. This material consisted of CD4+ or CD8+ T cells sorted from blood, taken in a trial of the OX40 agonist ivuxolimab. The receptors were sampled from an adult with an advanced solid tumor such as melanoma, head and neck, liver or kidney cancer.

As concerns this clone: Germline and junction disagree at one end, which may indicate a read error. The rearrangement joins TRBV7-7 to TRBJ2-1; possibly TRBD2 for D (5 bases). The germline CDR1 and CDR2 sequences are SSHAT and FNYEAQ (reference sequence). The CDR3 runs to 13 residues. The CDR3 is CASSLRESNEQFF. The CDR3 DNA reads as TGTGCTAGCAGCTTAAGGGAGTCCAATGAGCAGTTCTTC. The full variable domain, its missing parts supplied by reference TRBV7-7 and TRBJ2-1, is GAGVSQSPRYKVTKRGQDVTLRCDPISSHATLYWYQQALGQGPEFLTYFNYEAQPDKSGLPSDRFSAERPEGSISTLTIQRTEQRDSAMYRCASSLRESNEQFFGPGTRLTVL.

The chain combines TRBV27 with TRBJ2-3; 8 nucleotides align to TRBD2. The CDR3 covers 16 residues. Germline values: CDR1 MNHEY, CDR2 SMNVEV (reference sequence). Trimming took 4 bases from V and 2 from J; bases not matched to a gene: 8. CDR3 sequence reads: CASSSRLAQYTDTQYF. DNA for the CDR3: TGTGCCAGCAGTTCGAGACTAGCGCAATACACAGATACGCAGTATTTT.

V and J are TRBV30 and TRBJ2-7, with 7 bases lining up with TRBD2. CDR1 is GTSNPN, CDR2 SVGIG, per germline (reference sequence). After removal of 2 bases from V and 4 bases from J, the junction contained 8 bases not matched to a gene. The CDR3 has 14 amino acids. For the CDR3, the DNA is TGTGCCTGGAGTAACCCTAGCGGAGCTTACGAGCAGTACTTC. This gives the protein CAWSNPSGAYEQYF.

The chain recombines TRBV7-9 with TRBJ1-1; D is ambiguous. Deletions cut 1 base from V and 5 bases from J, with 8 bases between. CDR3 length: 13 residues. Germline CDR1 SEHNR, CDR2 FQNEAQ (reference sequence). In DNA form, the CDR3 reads TGTGCCAGCAGCTTAGAGGACGGGACTGAAGCTTTCTTT. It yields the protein CASSLEDGTEAFF.

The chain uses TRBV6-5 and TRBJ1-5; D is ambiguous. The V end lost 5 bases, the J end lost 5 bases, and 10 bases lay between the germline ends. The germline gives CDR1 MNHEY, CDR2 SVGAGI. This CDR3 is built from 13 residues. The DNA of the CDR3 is TGTGCCAGCAGTACCAGGAATGATCAGCCCCAGCATTTT. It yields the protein CASSTRNDQPQHF.

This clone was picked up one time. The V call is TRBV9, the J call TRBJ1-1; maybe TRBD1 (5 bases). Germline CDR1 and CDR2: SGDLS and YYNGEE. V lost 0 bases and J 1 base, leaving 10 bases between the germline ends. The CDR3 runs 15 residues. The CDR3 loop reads CASSVVDSRNTEAFF. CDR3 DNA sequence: TGTGCCAGCAGCGTAGTAGACAGTCGGAACACTGAAGCTTTCTTT.

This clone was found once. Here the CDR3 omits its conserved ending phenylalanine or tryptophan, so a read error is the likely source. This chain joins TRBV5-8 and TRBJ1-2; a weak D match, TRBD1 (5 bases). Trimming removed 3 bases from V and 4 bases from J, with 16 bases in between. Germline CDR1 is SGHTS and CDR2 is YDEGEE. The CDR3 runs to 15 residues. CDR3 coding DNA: TGTGCCAGCAGCTCTTTCGACAGCCGGACCTATGGCTACACCCTC. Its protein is CASSSFDSRTYGYTL.

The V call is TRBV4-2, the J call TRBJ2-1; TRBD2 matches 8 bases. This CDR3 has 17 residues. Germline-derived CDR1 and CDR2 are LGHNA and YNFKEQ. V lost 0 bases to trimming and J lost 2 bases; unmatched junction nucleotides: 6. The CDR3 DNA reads TGTGCCAGCAGCCAAGATCTAGCGGGTGGCCCCTACAATGAGCAGTTCTTC. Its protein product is CASSQDLAGGPYNEQFF.